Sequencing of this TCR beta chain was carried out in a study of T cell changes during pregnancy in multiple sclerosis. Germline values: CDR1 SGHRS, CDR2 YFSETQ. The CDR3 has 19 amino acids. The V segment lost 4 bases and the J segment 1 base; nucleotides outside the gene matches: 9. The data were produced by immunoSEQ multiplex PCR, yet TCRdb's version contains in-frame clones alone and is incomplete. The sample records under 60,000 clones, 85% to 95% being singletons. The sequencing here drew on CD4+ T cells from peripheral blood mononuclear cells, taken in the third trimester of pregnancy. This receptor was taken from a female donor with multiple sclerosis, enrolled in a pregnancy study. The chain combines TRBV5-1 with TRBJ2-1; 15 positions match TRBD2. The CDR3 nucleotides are TGCGCCAGCAGCCTCGATGGACTAGCGGGAGGGCCATCCTACAATGAGCAGTTCTTC. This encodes CASSLDGLAGGPSYNEQFF.